This record looks at one T cell receptor beta chain sequence and its context. Its specificity is not known. Alongside a J-beta primer mix, a sample-barcoded 5' primer served in a second PCR lasting about 7 to 12 cycles. Using its own MiXCR run on the 5' RACE reads, TCRdb lists one record per CDR3 protein. The sample includes hundreds of thousands of distinct CDR3 sequences, under 65% seen only once; the top ten take approximately 37%. The entry originates in a study of blood T cells in healthy people across ages. Study observations and caveats: Diversity was estimated from one million T cells, and these estimates were considered underestimates.

V shed 7 bases and J shed 11 bases, with 25 bases lying between them. This CDR3 comprises 15 residues. The TCR comes from a man between 60 and 75 years old in good health. Sequenced input: blood. This chain links TRBV12-3 or TRBV12-4 with TRBJ2-3; perhaps TRBD1 as D (5 bases). CDR3 sequence: CASKWTRGRSDVQYF. DNA of the CDR3: TGTGCCAGCAAATGGACAAGAGGCAGATCAGATGTGCAGTATTTT.